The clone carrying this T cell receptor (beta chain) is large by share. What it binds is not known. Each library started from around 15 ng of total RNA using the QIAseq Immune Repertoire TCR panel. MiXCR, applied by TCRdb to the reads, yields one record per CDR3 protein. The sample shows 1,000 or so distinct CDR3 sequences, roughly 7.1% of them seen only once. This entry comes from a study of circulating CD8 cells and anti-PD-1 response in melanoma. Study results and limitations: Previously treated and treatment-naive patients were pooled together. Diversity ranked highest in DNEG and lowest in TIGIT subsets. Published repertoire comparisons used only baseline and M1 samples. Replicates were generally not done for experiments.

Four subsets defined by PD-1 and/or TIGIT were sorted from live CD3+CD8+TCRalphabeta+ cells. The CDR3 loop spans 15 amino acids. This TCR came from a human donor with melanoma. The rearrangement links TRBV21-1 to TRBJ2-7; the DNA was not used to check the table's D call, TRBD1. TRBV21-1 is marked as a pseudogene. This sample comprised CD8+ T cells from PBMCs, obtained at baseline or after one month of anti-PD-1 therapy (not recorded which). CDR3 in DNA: TGTGCCAGCAGCAAAGTCCAGTGGGGCAGGGGCGAGCAGTACTTC. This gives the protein CASSKVQWGRGEQYF.